This T cell receptor (beta chain) stems from a study of beta chain features in type 1 diabetes. Every isolated RNA sample was fully reverse transcribed, so sequencing captured expressed TCRB transcripts. The method was immunoSEQ multiplex PCR; TCRdb's version includes in-frame clones alone and lacks a portion of them. The sample has roughly 450,000 clones, approximately 15% seen once. The germline V gene encodes CDR1 MNHNY and CDR2 SVGAGI (reference sequence). Trimming left V 5 bases short and J 4 bases short, with 11 bases between. CDR3 length: 13 amino acids. This clone has a handful of counts. The chain links TRBV6-6 to TRBJ2-5; D unresolved. This receptor was taken from a man aged 30 to 39 in good health. Material: naive CD4+ T cells from blood. The CDR3 loop is CASSPQPAETQYF. CDR3 coding DNA: TGTGCCAGCAGTCCCCAGCCCGCAGAGACCCAGTACTTC.